Listed below are T cell receptor beta chains from one sample, sequenced in a study of blood T cells in healthy people across ages. MiXCR was run by TCRdb on the 5' RACE reads, yielding one entry per CDR3 protein. This repertoire shows about 1.6 million distinct CDR3 sequences, 30% to 40% found once; its top ten account for about 11%. Sequenced sample: blood. The source of these receptors is a woman in her 30s in good health. The CDR3 runs from the conserved cysteine through the conserved F or W. The D gene is left open where the match is weak. Size is omitted from some rows. Given values are once, few, many or a class for expanded clones.

D gene: TRBD2
J gene: TRBJ2-7
clone size: few
V gene: TRBV12-3/TRBV12-4
CDR3 DNA: TGTGCCAGCGGGGGGGGTACGACCTACGAGCAGTACTTC
CDR3 protein: CASGGGTTYEQYF

D gene: .
J gene: TRBJ2-5
clone size: once
V gene: TRBV12-3/TRBV12-4
CDR3 DNA: TGTGCCAGCAGTTTAAAGTTGGGGGGAGAGACCCAGTACTTC
CDR3 protein: CASSLKLGGETQYF

D gene: .
J gene: TRBJ2-3
clone size: .
V gene: TRBV30
CDR3 DNA: TGTGCCTGGAGTGTAGGGGGGGCGAGCACAGATACGCAGTATTTT
CDR3 protein: CAWSVGGASTDTQYF

D gene: .
J gene: TRBJ2-5
clone size: .
V gene: TRBV5-1
CDR3 DNA: TGCGCCAGCAGCTTGGGAGGGCTTCTGTACCTTGGGGAGACCCAGTACTTC
CDR3 protein: CASSLGGLLYLGETQYF

D gene: TRBD2
J gene: TRBJ2-1
clone size: .
V gene: TRBV6-4
CDR3 DNA: TGTGCCAGCAGTGACTCGGGGGGACTACCTTACAATGAGCAGTTCTTC
CDR3 protein: CASSDSGGLPYNEQFF

D gene: .
J gene: TRBJ1-2
clone size: few
V gene: TRBV4-1
CDR3 DNA: TGCGCCAGCAGCCAAGATCTGGGCTCTAATTGGGGAGGCTACACCTTC
CDR3 protein: CASSQDLGSNWGGYTF

D gene: .
J gene: TRBJ1-2
clone size: .
V gene: TRBV9
CDR3 DNA: TGTGCCAGCAGCCGGAATGGGGGCCCGGGTTATGGCTACACCTTC
CDR3 protein: CASSRNGGPGYGYTF

D gene: TRBD2
J gene: TRBJ2-7
clone size: many
V gene: TRBV5-1
CDR3 DNA: TGCGCCAGCAGCGCTAGCGGGACGGGGGAGCAGTACTTC
CDR3 protein: CASSASGTGEQYF

D gene: TRBD2
J gene: TRBJ2-7
clone size: .
V gene: TRBV13
CDR3 DNA: TGTGCCAGCAGCTTAGAAGGGACTAGCGGCACTCTCGAGCAGTACTTC
CDR3 protein: CASSLEGTSGTLEQYF

D gene: .
J gene: TRBJ1-4
clone size: few
V gene: TRBV29-1
CDR3 DNA: TGCAGCGTTGGGGGAGGCAGTGAAAAACTGTTTTTT
CDR3 protein: CSVGGGSEKLFF

D gene: TRBD2
J gene: TRBJ2-5
clone size: few
V gene: TRBV11-2
CDR3 DNA: TGTGCCAGCAGCACCCCAAGACTAGCGGTACAAGAGACCCAGTACTTC
CDR3 protein: CASSTPRLAVQETQYF

D gene: .
J gene: TRBJ2-1
clone size: .
V gene: TRBV12-5
CDR3 DNA: TGTGCTAGTGGTCTCCGGGGTGAGCAGTTCTTC
CDR3 protein: CASGLRGEQFF

D gene: .
J gene: TRBJ2-3
clone size: .
V gene: TRBV18
CDR3 DNA: TGTGCCAGCTCACCCTGGCGGGATACGCAGTATTTT
CDR3 protein: CASSPWRDTQYF

D gene: .
J gene: TRBJ2-7
clone size: .
V gene: TRBV20-1
CDR3 DNA: TGCAGTGCTAGTGTGGGGAACGAGCAGTACTTC
CDR3 protein: CSASVGNEQYF

D gene: TRBD2
J gene: TRBJ2-1
clone size: many
V gene: TRBV7-3
CDR3 DNA: TGTGCCAGCAGCTTAACCGCACCGCGGGAGGCCCACAATGAGCAGTTCTTC
CDR3 protein: CASSLTAPREAHNEQFF

D gene: .
J gene: TRBJ2-1
clone size: .
V gene: TRBV7-8
CDR3 DNA: TGTGCCAGCAGCCCTCGGTTACTTGAGGCGGGGCCGTCGTCCTACAATGAGCAGTTCTTC
CDR3 protein: CASSPRLLEAGPSSYNEQFF

D gene: TRBD2
J gene: TRBJ2-5
clone size: few
V gene: TRBV20-1
CDR3 DNA: TGCAGTGCTAGGCTAGCGGGGGGGGAAGAGACCCAGTACTTC
CDR3 protein: CSARLAGGEETQYF

D gene: TRBD2
J gene: TRBJ2-5
clone size: .
V gene: TRBV7-9
CDR3 DNA: TGTGCCAGCAGCTTAGAAATGGGGGACTACCTAAATGAGCAGTACTTC
CDR3 protein: CASSLEMGDYLNEQYF

D gene: .
J gene: TRBJ1-4
clone size: .
V gene: TRBV30
CDR3 DNA: TGTGCCTGGAGTTTCCGGGGGGAAAAACTGTTTTTT
CDR3 protein: CAWSFRGEKLFF

D gene: TRBD1
J gene: TRBJ1-1
clone size: .
V gene: TRBV9
CDR3 DNA: TGTGCCAGCAGCGAGGGAGAGACAGGGAACGCTTTCTTT
CDR3 protein: CASSEGETGNAFF

D gene: TRBD1
J gene: TRBJ2-5
clone size: few
V gene: TRBV3-1
CDR3 DNA: TGTGCCAGCAAAGTTGGGGCTGAGGGGGCGCTGGAGACCCAGTACTTC
CDR3 protein: CASKVGAEGALETQYF

D gene: TRBD1
J gene: TRBJ2-1
clone size: .
V gene: TRBV15
CDR3 DNA: TGTGCCACCTTGGACAGGGCCTACAATGAGCAGTTCTTC
CDR3 protein: CATLDRAYNEQFF

D gene: TRBD1
J gene: TRBJ2-7
clone size: many
V gene: TRBV4-2
CDR3 DNA: TGTGCCAGCAGCCAAGAGAGGACAGGGCCCTACGAGCAGTACTTC
CDR3 protein: CASSQERTGPYEQYF

D gene: TRBD1
J gene: TRBJ1-1
clone size: .
V gene: TRBV5-1
CDR3 DNA: TGCGCCAGCAGCAGGGAGCTGACAGGGTCGGACACTGAAGCTTTCTTT
CDR3 protein: CASSRELTGSDTEAFF